The present T cell receptor beta chain was sequenced within a study of blood T cell repertoires in COVID-19. Study-level information: Cohort 3 donors counted as recovered after two negative PCRs, clearance, or resolved symptoms. Nucleic acid was either cDNA or gDNA, and it came from T cells, B-cell-depleted T cells, or PBMCs.

Per the original methods: Amplifying reference gene primers gave estimates of nucleated cell counts. Generated by immunoSEQ multiplex PCR, the TCRdb table keeps only in-frame clones and is missing some. The D gene and trimming were derived from the DNA, and the V and J assignments and clone size from that table. The sample holds 200,000 to 250,000 clones, around 86% seen once. This CDR3 spans 14 amino acids. V gave up 5 bases and J gave up 0 bases, with 11 bases separating them. Germline values: CDR1 MNHEY, CDR2 SVGEGT. Everyone who took part was roughly 18 to 100 years old, and they came from about 23 US areas.

This chain connects TRBV6-2 or TRBV6-3 to TRBJ2-7; a possible D gene is TRBD2 (6 bases). The clonotype originates from a man aged 25 to 40 in a cohort exposed to, infected with or recovered from COVID-19 (not recorded which). The sequenced material came from PBMCs or T cells enriched from blood (not recorded which). The CDR3 loop reads CASSTDGGSYEQYF. The DNA of the CDR3 is TGTGCCAGCAGTACCGACGGGGGCTCCTACGAGCAGTACTTC.